This TCR beta chain originates from a study of Ad26.COV2.S vaccination and SARS-CoV-2 variants. Study at large: The study gave Ad26.COV2.S intramuscularly, once or twice 56 days apart.

The treatment: some 19 received Ad26.COV2.S at low or high dose, single or two shots; a few received placebo; per-sample allocation not given. Following the first vaccine or placebo injection, samples were taken on day 63. Boston provided a donor who was an adult aged 18-55 years. Study-wide results and limits: TCR breadth and depth estimates may have understated total T cell responses. Vaccine recipients had higher spike-specific TCR breadth than placebo recipients.

As regards this clone: Its antigen is still unknown.

The protocol was immunoSEQ multiplex PCR, while the TCRdb copy is restricted to in-frame clones and leaves out a portion. The sample includes more than 300,000 clones, around 89% of them seen just once. This clonotype was sampled from a person between 18 and 59 years old who received the Ad26.COV2.S COVID-19 vaccine or a placebo. Sequencing used peripheral blood, obtained in a trial of Ad26.COV2.S vaccine versus placebo.

As DNA, the CDR3 is TGTGCCAGCAGATCTAGCGGGGCCACCGGGGAGCTGTTTTTT. Residues: CASRSSGATGELFF. The chain carries TRBV27 and TRBJ2-2; 9 positions match TRBD2. J lost 4 bases, V lost 6 bases, and 3 bases had no gene match. Germline-derived CDR1 and CDR2 are MNHEY and SMNVEV (reference sequence). The CDR3 totals 14 residues.